Following are 27 T cell receptor beta chains from one sample sequenced in a study of CD4 and CD8 cells across lung adenocarcinoma regions. TCRdb used MiXCR to reprocess the PCR reads, holding one entry per CDR3 protein. This sample has 13,000 to 15,000 distinct CDR3 sequences, with roughly 48% found just once. The sequencing input was CD4+ T cells from the center of a lung tumor. Receptors were obtained from a male donor with lung adenocarcinoma. The CD4 and CD8 labels of this study may be unreliable.

This clonotype has at least ten counts. The CDR3: CASSVGQGGGEKLFF. CDR3 nucleotides: TGTGCCAGCAGTGTCGGACAGGGCGGCGGTGAAAAACTGTTTTTT. The chain links TRBV6-1 to TRBJ1-4; TRBD1 agrees at 8 bases. The V gene's germline CDR1 is MNHNS and CDR2 SASEGT. Trimming at V came to 4 bases and at J to 7 bases, leaving 8 bases not matched to a gene. This CDR3 has 15 amino acids.

This clonotype was observed a few times. This sequence joins TRBV20-1 and TRBJ2-1; perhaps TRBD2 as D (5 bases). Looked up from germline, CDR1 is DFQATT and CDR2 is SNEGSKA (reference sequence). Trimming removed 0 bases at V and 9 bases at J, with 6 bases between. The CDR3 runs to 11 residues. CDR3 amino acids: CSARESGEQFF. As DNA, the CDR3 is TGCAGTGCTAGAGAAAGCGGTGAGCAGTTCTTC.

The chain uses TRBV6-5 and TRBJ2-1, with D possibly matching TRBD2 (5 bases). There are 17 residues in the CDR3. Trimming took 0 bases from V and 7 from J, leaving 19 bases between them. The germline gives CDR1 MNHEY, CDR2 SVGAGI. The CDR3 sequence is CASSYSRGPSSRNEQFF. The DNA of the CDR3 is TGTGCCAGCAGTTACTCGAGAGGGCCTAGTAGTAGGAATGAGCAGTTCTTC.

This clonotype was detected only a few times. The chain joins TRBV23-1 to TRBJ2-5, with 9 nucleotides matching TRBD1. TRBV23-1 is an ORF; its function is uncertain. CDR3 size: 18 residues. V lost 4 bases and J lost 3; bases outside the gene matches: 15. The CDR3 region has the DNA TGCGCCAGCAGTCTACCCGAGGAAGGGACAGGGAAAAAAGAGACCCAGTACTTC. This translates into CASSLPEEGTGKKETQYF.

In the case of this clonotype: The junction departs from the called germline gene at one end, perhaps through a read error. The CDR3 DNA follows: TGTTGCCGCAACCCTAGGGTGGGAGCCAAAAATACTCAGTATTTC. Its translation is CCRNPRVGAKNTQYF. The chain links TRBV6-1 to TRBJ2-4, with D perhaps TRBD2 (5 bases). Germline loops: CDR1 MNHNS, CDR2 SASEGT. The length of the CDR3 is 15 residues.

V is TRBV10-1 and J is TRBJ2-2, with 8 bases matching TRBD2. Germline CDR1 WNHNN, CDR2 SYGVQD (reference sequence). With V trimmed by 0 bases and J by 2 bases, 8 bases remained unmatched. CDR3 length: 18 amino acids. The CDR3 protein is CASSESWSGSPNTGELFF. The CDR3 region has the DNA TGCGCCAGCAGTGAGTCATGGAGCGGGAGCCCTAACACCGGGGAGCTGTTTTTT.

Many counts were recorded for this clonotype. V is TRBV6-1 and J is TRBJ1-6, with D uncertain. The CDR3 spans 14 residues. With 6 bases removed from V and 0 bases from J, the gap between germline ends came to 6 bases. Germline V gives CDR1 MNHNS, CDR2 SASEGT. CDR3 sequence reads: CASRGISYNSPLHF. In DNA form, the CDR3 reads TGTGCCAGCAGAGGGATCTCCTATAATTCACCCCTCCACTTT.

The V gene is TRBV7-2, the J gene TRBJ2-5; 10 nucleotides agree with TRBD2. The J call may be in error: the DNA end matches TRBJ2-1 better. The CDR3 has 16 amino acids. CDR1 and CDR2 (germline): SGHTA, FQGNSA. CDR3 protein: CASSLRASGSSAEQFF. CDR3 sequence (DNA): TGTGCCAGTAGCCTCCGAGCTAGCGGGAGTAGCGCTGAGCAGTTCTTC.

The chain has TRBV7-6 and TRBJ2-1; the D call may be TRBD1 or TRBD2 (8 bases each). The J call may be faulty, since TRBJ2-7 better matches the DNA end. The CDR3 is 16 residues long. Germline values: CDR1 SGHVS, CDR2 FNYEAQ. The CDR3 region has the DNA TGTGCCAGCAGCTTATTGACAGGGGCGGGGGGAAACGAGCAGTACTTC. Its translation is CASSLLTGAGGNEQYF.

This clonotype was found many times. The CDR3 protein is CASSETGGGEQFF. CDR3 bases: TGTGCCAGCAGTGAGACAGGGGGCGGTGAGCAGTTCTTC. The chain carries TRBV6-1 and TRBJ2-1; TRBD1 matches at 10 bases. Germline V lookup: CDR1 MNHNS, CDR2 SASEGT. V was clipped by 3 bases and J by 9 bases; unmatched bases: 2. This CDR3 contains 13 residues.

V gene TRBV9 combines with J gene TRBJ2-1, with TRBD2 matching over 13 bases. The CDR3 consists of 16 residues. J gave up 12 bases and V 0 bases, and 9 bases lay outside the gene matches. From germline, CDR1 is SGDLS and CDR2 YYNGEE. DNA of the CDR3: TGTGCCAGCAGCGTAGGGGGACTAGCGGGACAAATCCTGCAGTTCTTC. Translating it yields CASSVGGLAGQILQFF.

Comment on this clonotype: Its ends do not fully match the called genes, so a read error is possible. This chain uses TRBV6-1 with TRBJ2-2; a weak D match, TRBD2 (5 bases). Germline CDR1 MNHNS, CDR2 SASEGT. This CDR3 spans 15 amino acids. CDR3 sequence: CARGQAGVSTGKLYF. CDR3 DNA: TGTGCCAGGGGTCAGGCGGGTGTGAGCACCGGGAAGCTGTATTTT.

In this sample, this clonotype is medium-sized (0.01 to 0.1%). The chain uses TRBV7-2 and TRBJ2-2, with 8 positions matching TRBD1. Trimming removed 1 base from V and 2 bases from J; junction bases left unmatched: 3. The CDR3 extends over 16 amino acids. Germline V gene sequence: CDR1 SGHTA, CDR2 FQGNSA. Here the CDR3 reads CASSLGGQANTGELFF. CDR3 DNA: TGTGCCAGCAGCTTAGGGGGACAGGCTAACACCGGGGAGCTGTTTTTT.

In regard to this clonotype: At one end the junction does not follow the germline gene, possibly because of a read error. The chain couples TRBV27 to TRBJ2-3; D not certain. There are 13 residues in the CDR3. Looked up from germline, CDR1 is MNHEY and CDR2 is SMNVEV (reference sequence). CDR3 sequence: CASSSEVKDTQYF. Here the CDR3 DNA reads TGTGCCAGCAGTTCAGAGGTGAAGGATACGCAGTATTTC.

The V and J genes are TRBV27 and TRBJ2-5; D is unclear. Germline loops: CDR1 MNHEY, CDR2 SMNVEV (reference sequence). Trimming stripped 8 bases from V and 5 bases from J, with 12 bases between. This CDR3 has 12 residues. CDR3 protein: CASGELWETQYF. CDR3 DNA: TGTGCCAGCGGAGAGTTATGGGAGACCCAGTACTTC.

This clonotype has a count of ten or more. The V call is TRBV14, the J call TRBJ2-1, with TRBD1 matching 7 bases. The J call may be faulty, since TRBJ2-7 better matches the DNA end. In germline, CDR1 is SGHDN, CDR2 FVKESK. This CDR3 is built from 13 residues. The CDR3 loop reads CASSPLTGNEQYF. The CDR3, as DNA: TGTGCCAGCAGCCCATTGACAGGGAACGAGCAGTACTTC.

This clonotype was picked up a small number of times. This sequence joins TRBV4-1 and TRBJ2-1; D may be TRBD1 (6 bases). Germline CDR1 and CDR2: MGHRA and YSYEKL. This CDR3 contains 14 residues. Trimming took off 7 bases at V and 4 bases at J, with 14 bases between the two ends. The CDR3: CASTPIGGYNEQFF. CDR3 nucleotide sequence: TGCGCCAGCACCCCAATAGGGGGTTACAATGAGCAGTTCTTC.

The rearrangement links TRBV6-1 to TRBJ2-3; 10 bases are a match to TRBD2. The CDR3 covers 15 residues. Germline V lookup: CDR1 MNHNS, CDR2 SASEGT. Losses at the gene ends were 5 bases for V and 12 bases for J; bases not matched to a gene: 14. CDR3 amino acids: CASSRLAGSSETQYF. In DNA, the CDR3 is TGTGCCAGCAGTAGACTAGCGGGTTCTTCAGAGACCCAGTATTTT.

About this clonotype: An end of the junction differs from the germline gene, which may be a read error. J is TRBJ2-4 and V is TRBV6-1, with 7 bases lining up with TRBD2. Germline CDR1 MNHNS, CDR2 SASEGT. This CDR3 has 15 amino acids. CDR3 in amino acids: CARSERARGRKIQYF. The CDR3 nucleotides are TGTGCCAGGAGTGAAAGGGCTCGCGGGAGAAAGATTCAGTACTTC.

This chain connects TRBV4-1 to TRBJ1-1, with a tentative D call TRBD1 (6 bases). The V gene's germline CDR1 is MGHRA and CDR2 YSYEKL. This CDR3 contains 15 residues. Trimming pared 5 bases from V and 1 base from J, leaving 14 bases between. DNA for the CDR3: TGCGCCAGCAGCTTGACAGGAAACGCGAACACTGAAGCTTTCTTT. This codes for CASSLTGNANTEAFF.

This clonotype was detected only a few times. This may arise from a read error, as a much more abundant clone is one base away. No conserved phenylalanine or tryptophan is present at the end of the CDR3, so a read error is the likely explanation. CDR3 protein: CASLSDRTGASNEQFS. CDR3 DNA sequence: TGTGCCAGCCTCTCCGATAGGACAGGGGCTAGCAATGAGCAGTTCTCC. The gene calls are TRBV28 and TRBJ2-1; 9 bases are shared with TRBD1. V lost 8 bases and J lost 6; bases outside the gene matches: 14. The CDR3 length is 16 residues. Germline CDR1 is MDHEN and CDR2 is SYDVKM.

CDR3 nucleotide sequence: TGTGCCAGCAGCGAAGGACAAGGAGCAGATACGCAGTATTTT. Its translation: CASSEGQGADTQYF. The chain joins TRBV5-5 to TRBJ2-3; perhaps TRBD1 as D (5 bases). V lost 4 bases and J 4 bases, leaving 13 bases between the germline ends. The CDR3 has 14 residues. Germline V gene data show CDR1 as SGHKS and CDR2 as YYEKEE (reference sequence).

This clonotype has only a few counts. The J gene is TRBJ1-2, the V gene TRBV4-1; 7 nucleotides match TRBD1. The germline V gene has CDR1 MGHRA and CDR2 YSYEKL. The CDR3 is made up of 15 amino acids. The J segment lost 4 bases and the V segment lost 0 bases, leaving 5 bases of the junction unmatched. CDR3 residues: CASSQDGTVPYGYTF. CDR3 nucleotides: TGCGCCAGCAGCCAAGACGGGACAGTTCCCTATGGCTACACCTTC.

By share, this clonotype counts as large. The genes are TRBV27 and TRBJ2-1; 8 positions agree with TRBD2. With V trimmed by 5 bases and J by 2 bases, 14 bases remained unmatched. The CDR3 is made up of 18 amino acids. From germline, CDR1 is MNHEY and CDR2 SMNVEV (reference sequence). The CDR3 bases are TGTGCCAGCAGTAAGCTTAAGTGGTTAGCGGGAACCTACAATGAGCAGTTCTTC. This codes for CASSKLKWLAGTYNEQFF.

V usage is TRBV6-5 and J usage is TRBJ1-3; TRBD1 agrees at 10 bases. This CDR3 contains 15 residues. The V gene's germline CDR1 is MNHEY and CDR2 SVGAGI. Trimming cost V 4 bases and J 4 bases; bases outside gene matches: 4. This CDR3 is CASSSTGGSGNTIYF. In DNA, the CDR3 is TGTGCCAGCAGTTCGACAGGGGGCTCCGGAAACACCATATATTTT.

This clonotype was seen repeatedly, ten times or more. The chain couples TRBV12-3 or TRBV12-4 to TRBJ2-1, with D possibly TRBD2 on 5 matching bases. The V gene lost 3 bases and the J gene lost 7 bases, with 7 bases spanning the gap. This CDR3 has 12 amino acids. The CDR3 protein is CASSLGVNEQFF. The CDR3 DNA reads TGTGCCAGCAGTTTGGGAGTAAATGAGCAGTTCTTC.

This clonotype was seen more than once but under ten times. A much larger clone lies a single base off, so this may be a read error. The chain is built from TRBV28 and TRBJ2-1; D is perhaps TRBD2 (5 bases). The CDR3 extends over 12 amino acids. With 10 bases removed from V and 10 bases from J, the gap between germline ends came to 17 bases. Germline assignment: CDR1 MDHEN and CDR2 SYDVKM. CDR3 nucleotides: TGTGCCAATAACCGGGGTTCCTACGAGCAGTTCTTC. This encodes CANNRGSYEQFF.